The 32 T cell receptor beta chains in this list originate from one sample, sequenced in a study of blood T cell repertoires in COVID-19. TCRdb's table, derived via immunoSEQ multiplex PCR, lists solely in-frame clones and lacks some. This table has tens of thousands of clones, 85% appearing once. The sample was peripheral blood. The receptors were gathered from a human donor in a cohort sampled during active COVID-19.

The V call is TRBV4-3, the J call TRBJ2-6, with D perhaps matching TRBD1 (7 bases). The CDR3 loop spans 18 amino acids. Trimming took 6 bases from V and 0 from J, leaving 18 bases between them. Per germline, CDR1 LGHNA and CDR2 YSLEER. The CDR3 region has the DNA TGCGCCAGCAGTGACAGGGCGGGGATGAGCTCTGGGGCCAACGTCCTGACTTTC. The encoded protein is CASSDRAGMSSGANVLTF.

The CDR3 region has the DNA TGTGCCAGCAGCGCCCGACGGGAGTACAATGAGCAGTTCTTC. This translates into CASSARREYNEQFF. V and J are TRBV9 and TRBJ2-1; maybe TRBD2 (6 bases). The CDR3 is made up of 14 amino acids. The germline V gene encodes CDR1 SGDLS and CDR2 YYNGEE. The V gene lost 3 bases and the J gene lost 4 bases, with 11 bases spanning the gap.

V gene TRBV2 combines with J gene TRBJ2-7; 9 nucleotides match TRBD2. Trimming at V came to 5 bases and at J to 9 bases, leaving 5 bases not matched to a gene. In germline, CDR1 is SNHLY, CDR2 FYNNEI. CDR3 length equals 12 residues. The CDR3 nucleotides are TGTGCCAGCAGTCCGGGACTAGCCGTGCAGTACTTC. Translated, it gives CASSPGLAVQYF.

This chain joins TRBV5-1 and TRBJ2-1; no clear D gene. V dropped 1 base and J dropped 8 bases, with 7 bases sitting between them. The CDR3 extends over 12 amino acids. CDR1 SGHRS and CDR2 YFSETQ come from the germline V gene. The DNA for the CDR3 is TGCGCCAGCAGCTTGCGAGGCGATGAGCAGTTCTTC. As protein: CASSLRGDEQFF.

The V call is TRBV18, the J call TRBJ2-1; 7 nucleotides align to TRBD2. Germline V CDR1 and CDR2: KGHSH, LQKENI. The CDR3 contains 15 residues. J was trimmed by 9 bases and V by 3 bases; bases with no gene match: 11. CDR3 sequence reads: CASSPGRGGTGEQFF. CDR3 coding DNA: TGTGCCAGCTCACCGGGACGGGGAGGGACCGGTGAGCAGTTCTTC.

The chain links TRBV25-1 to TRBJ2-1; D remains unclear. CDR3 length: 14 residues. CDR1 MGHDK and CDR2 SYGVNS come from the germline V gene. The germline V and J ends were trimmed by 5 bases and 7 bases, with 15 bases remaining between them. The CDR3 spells CASSPLSRSNEQFF. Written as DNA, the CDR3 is TGTGCCAGCAGTCCTCTATCGAGATCGAATGAGCAGTTCTTC.

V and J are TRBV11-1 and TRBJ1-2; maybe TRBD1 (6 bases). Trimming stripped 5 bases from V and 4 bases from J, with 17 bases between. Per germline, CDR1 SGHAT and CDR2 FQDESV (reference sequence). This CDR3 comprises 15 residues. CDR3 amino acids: CASSRNREQGYGYTF. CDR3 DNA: TGTGCCAGCAGCCGAAACAGGGAACAGGGCTATGGCTACACCTTC. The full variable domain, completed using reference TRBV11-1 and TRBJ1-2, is EAEVAQSPRYKITEKSQAVAFWCDPISGHATLYWYRQILGQGPELLVQFQDESVVDDSQLPKDRFSAERLKGVDSTLKIQPAELGDSAMYLCASSRNREQGYGYTFGSGTRLTVV.

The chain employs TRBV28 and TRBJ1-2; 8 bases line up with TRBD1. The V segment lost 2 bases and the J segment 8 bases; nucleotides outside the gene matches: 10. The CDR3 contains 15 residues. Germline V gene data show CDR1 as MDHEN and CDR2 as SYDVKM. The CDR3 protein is CASSLEGQAYGGYTF. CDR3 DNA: TGTGCCAGCAGTTTAGAGGGACAGGCCTACGGGGGCTACACCTTC.

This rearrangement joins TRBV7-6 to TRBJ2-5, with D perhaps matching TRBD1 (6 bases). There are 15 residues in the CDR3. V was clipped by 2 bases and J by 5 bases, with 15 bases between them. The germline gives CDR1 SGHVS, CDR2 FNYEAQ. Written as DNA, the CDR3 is TGTGCCAGCAGCTTAATAAACACAGGGAGCGAGACCCAGTACTTC. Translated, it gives CASSLINTGSETQYF.

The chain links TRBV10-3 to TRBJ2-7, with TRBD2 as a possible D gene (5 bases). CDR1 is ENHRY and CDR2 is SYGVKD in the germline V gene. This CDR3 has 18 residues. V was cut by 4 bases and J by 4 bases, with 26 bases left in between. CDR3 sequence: CAISGPAPATPEGYEQYF. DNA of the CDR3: TGTGCCATCAGTGGCCCCGCGCCGGCCACACCTGAGGGTTACGAGCAGTACTTC.

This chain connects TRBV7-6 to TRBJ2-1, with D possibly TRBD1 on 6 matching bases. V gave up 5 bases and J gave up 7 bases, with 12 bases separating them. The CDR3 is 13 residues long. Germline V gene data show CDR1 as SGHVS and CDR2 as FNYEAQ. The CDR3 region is CASSLGQQNEQFF. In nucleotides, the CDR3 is TGTGCCAGCAGCCTAGGACAGCAGAATGAGCAGTTCTTC.

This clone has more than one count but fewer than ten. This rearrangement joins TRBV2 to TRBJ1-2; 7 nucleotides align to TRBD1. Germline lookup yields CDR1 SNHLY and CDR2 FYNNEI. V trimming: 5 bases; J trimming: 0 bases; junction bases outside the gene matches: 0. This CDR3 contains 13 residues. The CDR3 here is CASSQGANYGYTF. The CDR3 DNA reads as TGTGCCAGCAGTCAGGGGGCTAACTATGGCTACACCTTC.

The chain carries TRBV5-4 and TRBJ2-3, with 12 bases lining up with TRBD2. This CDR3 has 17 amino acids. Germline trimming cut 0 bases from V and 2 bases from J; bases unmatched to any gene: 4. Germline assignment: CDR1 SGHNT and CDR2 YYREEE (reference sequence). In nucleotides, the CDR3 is TGTGCCAGCAGCTTGGCTGGACTAGCGGGACCCACAGATACGCAGTATTTT. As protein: CASSLAGLAGPTDTQYF.

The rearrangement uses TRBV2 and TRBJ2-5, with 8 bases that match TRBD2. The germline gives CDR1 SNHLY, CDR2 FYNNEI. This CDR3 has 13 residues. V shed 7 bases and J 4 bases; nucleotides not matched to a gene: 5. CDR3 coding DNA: TGTGCCAGCAATTTAGCGGGATCAGAGACCCAGTACTTC. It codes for CASNLAGSETQYF.

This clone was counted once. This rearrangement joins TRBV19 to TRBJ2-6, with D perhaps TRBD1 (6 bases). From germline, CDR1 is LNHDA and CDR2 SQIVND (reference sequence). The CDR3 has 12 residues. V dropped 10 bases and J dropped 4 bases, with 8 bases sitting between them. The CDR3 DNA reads TGTGCCACCAGGGGAGGGGCCAACGTCCTGACTTTC. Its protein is CATRGGANVLTF.

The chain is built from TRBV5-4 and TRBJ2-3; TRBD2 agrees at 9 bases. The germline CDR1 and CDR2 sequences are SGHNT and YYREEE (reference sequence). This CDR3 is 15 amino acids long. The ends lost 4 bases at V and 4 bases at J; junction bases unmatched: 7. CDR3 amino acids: CASSNPTSGPDTQYF. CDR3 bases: TGTGCCAGCAGCAATCCGACTAGCGGCCCAGATACGCAGTATTTT.

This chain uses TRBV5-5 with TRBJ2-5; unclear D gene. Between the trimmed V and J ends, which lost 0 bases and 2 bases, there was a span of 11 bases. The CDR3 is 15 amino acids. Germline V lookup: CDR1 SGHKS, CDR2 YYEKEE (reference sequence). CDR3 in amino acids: CASSLGLVLQETQYF. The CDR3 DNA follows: TGTGCCAGCAGCTTGGGGCTCGTTCTTCAAGAGACCCAGTACTTC.

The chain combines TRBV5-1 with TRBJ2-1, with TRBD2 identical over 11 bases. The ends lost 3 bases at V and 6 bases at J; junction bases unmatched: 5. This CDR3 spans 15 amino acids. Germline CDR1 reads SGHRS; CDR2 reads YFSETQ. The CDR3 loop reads CASSSIAGGPNEQFF. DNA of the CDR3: TGCGCCAGCAGCTCTATAGCGGGAGGGCCCAATGAGCAGTTCTTC.

For the CDR3, the DNA is TGTGCCATCAGTGAAAGTTTCGGGACCATATATTTT. Amino acid sequence: CAISESFGTIYF. The chain couples TRBV10-3 to TRBJ1-3; D gene ambiguous. The CDR3 runs to 12 residues. V was shortened by 3 bases and J by 10 bases, with 10 bases between the two germline ends. Germline-derived CDR1 and CDR2 are ENHRY and SYGVKD.

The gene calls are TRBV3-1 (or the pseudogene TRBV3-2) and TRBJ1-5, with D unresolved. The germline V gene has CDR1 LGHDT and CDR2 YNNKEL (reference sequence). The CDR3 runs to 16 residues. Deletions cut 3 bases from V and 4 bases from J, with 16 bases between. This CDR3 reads CASSHSVPYGNQPQHF. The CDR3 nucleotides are TGTGCCAGCAGCCATTCGGTCCCCTACGGGAATCAGCCCCAGCATTTT.

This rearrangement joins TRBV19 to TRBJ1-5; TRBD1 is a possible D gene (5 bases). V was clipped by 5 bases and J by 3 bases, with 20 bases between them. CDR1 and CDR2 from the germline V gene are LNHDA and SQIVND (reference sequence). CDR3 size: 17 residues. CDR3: CASSLSAGGFANQPQHF. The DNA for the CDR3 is TGTGCCAGTAGTCTATCGGCCGGGGGGTTTGCCAATCAGCCCCAGCATTTT.

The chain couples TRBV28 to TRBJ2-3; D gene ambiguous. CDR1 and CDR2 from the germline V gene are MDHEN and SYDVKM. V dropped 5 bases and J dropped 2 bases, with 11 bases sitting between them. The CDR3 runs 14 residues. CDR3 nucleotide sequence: TGTGCCAGCAGTATACCGTGGCCCACAGATACGCAGTATTTT. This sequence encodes CASSIPWPTDTQYF.

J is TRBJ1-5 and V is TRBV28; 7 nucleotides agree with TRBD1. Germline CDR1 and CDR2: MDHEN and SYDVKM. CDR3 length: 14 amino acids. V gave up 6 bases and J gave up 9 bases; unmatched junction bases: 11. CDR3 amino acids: CASSPGQTRRPQHF. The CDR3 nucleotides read TGTGCCAGCAGCCCGGGACAGACTCGTAGGCCCCAGCATTTT.

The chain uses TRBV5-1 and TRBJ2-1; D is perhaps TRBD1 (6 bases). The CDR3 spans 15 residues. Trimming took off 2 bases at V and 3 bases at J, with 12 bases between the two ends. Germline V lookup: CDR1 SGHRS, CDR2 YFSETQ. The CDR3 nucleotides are TGCGCCAGCAGCTTAGATGGGACAAACTACAATGAGCAGTTCTTC. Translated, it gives CASSLDGTNYNEQFF. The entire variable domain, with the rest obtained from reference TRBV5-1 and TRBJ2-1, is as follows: KAGVTQTPRYLIKTRGQQVTLSCSPISGHRSVSWYQQTPGQGLQFLFEYFSETQRNKGNFPGRFSGRQFSNSRSEMNVSTLELGDSALYLCASSLDGTNYNEQFFGPGTRLTVL.

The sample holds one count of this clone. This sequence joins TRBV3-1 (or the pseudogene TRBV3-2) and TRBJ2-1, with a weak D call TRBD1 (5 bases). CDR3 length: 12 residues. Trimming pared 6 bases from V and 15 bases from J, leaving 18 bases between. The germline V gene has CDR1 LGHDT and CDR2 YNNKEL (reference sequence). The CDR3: CASSLLGAGMFF. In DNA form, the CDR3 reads TGTGCCAGCAGTCTCTTAGGGGCTGGAATGTTCTTC.

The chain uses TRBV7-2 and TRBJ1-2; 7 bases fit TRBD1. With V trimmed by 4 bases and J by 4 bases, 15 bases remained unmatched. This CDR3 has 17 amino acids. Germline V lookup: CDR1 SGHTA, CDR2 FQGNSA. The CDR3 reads CASSSQGVGPNTYGYTF. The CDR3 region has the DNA TGTGCCAGCAGCTCTCAGGGGGTGGGGCCTAATACCTATGGCTACACCTTC.

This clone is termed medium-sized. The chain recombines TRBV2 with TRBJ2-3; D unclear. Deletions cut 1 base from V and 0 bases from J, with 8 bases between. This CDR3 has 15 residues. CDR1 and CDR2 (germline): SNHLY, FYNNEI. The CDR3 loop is CASSEERPSTDTQYF. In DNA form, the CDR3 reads TGTGCCAGCAGTGAAGAGCGACCTAGCACAGATACGCAGTATTTT.

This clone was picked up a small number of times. The CDR3 region is CASSETGASYGYTF. DNA of the CDR3: TGTGCCAGCTCCGAGACAGGGGCGTCCTATGGCTACACCTTC. The chain is built from TRBV18 and TRBJ1-2; 8 bases line up with TRBD1. V lost 6 bases to trimming and J lost 4 bases; unmatched junction nucleotides: 7. CDR1 KGHSH and CDR2 LQKENI come from the germline V gene. This CDR3 comprises 14 residues.

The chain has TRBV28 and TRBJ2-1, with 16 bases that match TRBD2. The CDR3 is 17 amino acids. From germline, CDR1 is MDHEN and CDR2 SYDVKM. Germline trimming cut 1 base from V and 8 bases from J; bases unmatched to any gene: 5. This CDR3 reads CASSLFGTSGREDEQFF. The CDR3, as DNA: TGTGCCAGCAGTTTATTCGGGACTAGCGGGAGGGAGGATGAGCAGTTCTTC.

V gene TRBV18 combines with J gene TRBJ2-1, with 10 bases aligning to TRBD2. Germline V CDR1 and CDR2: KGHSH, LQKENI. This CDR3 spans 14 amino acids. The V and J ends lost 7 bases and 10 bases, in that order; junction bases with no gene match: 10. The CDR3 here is CASFNGLAGAEQFF. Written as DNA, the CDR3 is TGTGCCAGCTTCAACGGGCTAGCGGGAGCAGAGCAGTTCTTC.

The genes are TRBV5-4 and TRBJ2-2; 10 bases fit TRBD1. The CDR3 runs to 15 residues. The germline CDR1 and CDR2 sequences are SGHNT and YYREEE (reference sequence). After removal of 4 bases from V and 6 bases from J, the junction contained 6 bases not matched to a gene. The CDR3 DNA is TGTGCCAGCAGCCCGACAGGGGGCGCAGCCGGGGAGCTGTTTTTT. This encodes CASSPTGGAAGELFF.

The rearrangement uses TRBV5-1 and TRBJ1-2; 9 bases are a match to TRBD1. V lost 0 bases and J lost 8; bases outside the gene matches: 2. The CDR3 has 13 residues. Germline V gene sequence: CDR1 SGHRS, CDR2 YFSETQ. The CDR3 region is CASSLGQGDGYTF. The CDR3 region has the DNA TGCGCCAGCAGCTTGGGACAGGGGGACGGCTACACCTTC.